These T cell receptor beta chains were read from a single sample in a study. TCRdb re-called the RT-PCR reads through MiXCR, storing one row per CDR3 protein. The data show about 680,000 distinct CDR3 sequences, 14% seen once. The sample consisted of memory CD4+ T cells from blood. All receptors derive from a female donor in good health, serving as a healthy control. Each CDR3 is given with its conserved first and last residue. The order of the fields is CDR3 protein, CDR3 DNA, clone size, V gene, D gene, J gene. The D gene is left open where the match is weak. Size is omitted from some rows. Given values are once, few, many or a class for expanded clones.

CDR3: CSAVDPRTDTQYF; DNA: TGCAGTGCGGTCGACCCCCGCACAGATACGCAGTATTTT; size: NA; V: TRBV20-1; D: NA; J: TRBJ2-3
CDR3: CSASRPGRRNSPLHF; DNA: TGCAGTGCTAGTCGACCGGGACGGCGGAATTCACCCCTCCACTTT; size: few; V: TRBV20-1; D: NA; J: TRBJ1-6
CDR3: CASSLGMSSYNEQFF; DNA: TGTGCCAGCAGCCTAGGTATGAGCTCCTACAATGAGCAGTTCTTC; size: NA; V: TRBV7-2; D: NA; J: TRBJ2-1
CDR3: CASISTGGTYEQYF; DNA: TGTGCCAGCATTTCTACAGGGGGAACCTACGAGCAGTACTTC; size: few; V: TRBV6-2/TRBV6-3; D: TRBD1; J: TRBJ2-7
CDR3: CSATESGSPTYEQYF; DNA: TGCAGTGCTACCGAGAGCGGGAGCCCCACCTACGAGCAGTACTTC; size: NA; V: TRBV20-1; D: TRBD2; J: TRBJ2-7
CDR3: CASSLGSSGLTDTQYF; DNA: TGCGCCAGCAGCTTGGGATCTAGCGGGCTTACAGATACGCAGTATTTT; size: NA; V: TRBV5-1; D: TRBD2; J: TRBJ2-3
CDR3: CASSLTGQVYEQYF; DNA: TGTGCCAGCAGCTTAACTGGACAGGTGTACGAGCAGTACTTC; size: NA; V: TRBV7-2; D: TRBD1; J: TRBJ2-7
CDR3: CATSRDREGNQPQHF; DNA: TGTGCCACCAGCAGAGATCGCGAGGGCAACCAGCCCCAGCATTTT; size: NA; V: TRBV15; D: NA; J: TRBJ1-5
CDR3: CASSSPHRTPTQYF; DNA: TGTGCCAGCAGCTCCCCTCATAGGACACCTACGCAGTATTTT; size: few; V: TRBV7-2; D: NA; J: TRBJ2-3
CDR3: CASSRTGPQPQHF; DNA: TGTGCCAGCAGTCGGACAGGGCCTCAGCCCCAGCATTTT; size: few; V: TRBV6-5; D: TRBD1; J: TRBJ1-5
CDR3: CASSWASSKDTQYF; DNA: TGTGCCAGCAGCTGGGCCAGTTCCAAAGATACGCAGTATTTT; size: NA; V: TRBV5-6; D: NA; J: TRBJ2-3
CDR3: CASSVAQGSGNTIYF; DNA: TGTGCCAGCAGTGTAGCCCAGGGCTCTGGAAACACCATATATTTT; size: few; V: TRBV6-1; D: NA; J: TRBJ1-3
CDR3: CASSLVSDSVYGYTF; DNA: TGTGCCAGCAGCTTAGTGAGTGACAGTGTCTATGGCTACACCTTC; size: NA; V: TRBV7-8; D: NA; J: TRBJ1-2
CDR3: CAWDRDYYSGSPSVLTF; DNA: TGTGCCTGGGATCGGGATTACTACTCTGGGTCCCCCAGCGTCCTGACTTTC; size: NA; V: TRBV30; D: NA; J: TRBJ2-6
CDR3: CSVASDIYNEQFF; DNA: TGCAGCGTTGCCTCGGACATATACAATGAGCAGTTCTTC; size: few; V: TRBV29-1; D: NA; J: TRBJ2-1
CDR3: CASSGLYGYTF; DNA: TGTGCCAGCAGTGGTCTTTATGGCTACACCTTC; size: NA; V: TRBV2; D: NA; J: TRBJ1-2
CDR3: CASSQDRASGSVSADTQYF; DNA: TGTGCCAGCAGCCAAGATCGGGCTAGCGGGAGTGTGAGCGCAGATACGCAGTATTTT; size: few; V: TRBV4-2; D: TRBD2; J: TRBJ2-3
CDR3: CASSLTDEAFF; DNA: TGTGCCAGCAGTTTGACGGATGAAGCTTTCTTT; size: many; V: TRBV12-3/TRBV12-4; D: NA; J: TRBJ1-1
CDR3: CASSVEGGLAVGEQFF; DNA: TGTGCCAGCAGCGTCGAGGGCGGACTAGCGGTCGGTGAGCAGTTCTTC; size: few; V: TRBV9; D: TRBD2; J: TRBJ2-1
CDR3: CSARVPRQDQETQYF; DNA: TGCAGTGCTAGAGTCCCCAGGCAGGACCAAGAGACCCAGTACTTC; size: few; V: TRBV20-1; D: NA; J: TRBJ2-5
CDR3: CASSYSGARVEGYTF; DNA: TGTGCCAGCAGTTACTCTGGGGCGCGGGTGGAAGGCTACACCTTC; size: NA; V: TRBV6-5; D: NA; J: TRBJ1-2
CDR3: CASSLGVLYEQYF; DNA: TGTGCCAGCAGTTTGGGGGTCCTCTACGAGCAGTACTTC; size: many; V: TRBV12-3/TRBV12-4; D: NA; J: TRBJ2-7